The 10 T cell receptor beta chains given below trace back to one sample, sequenced in a study of blood T cell repertoires in COVID-19. Data came from immunoSEQ multiplex PCR; TCRdb stores just in-frame clones and leaves some out. In the table there are about 180,000 clones, roughly 90% of which are singletons. The sample consisted of peripheral blood. The source of these receptors is a woman between 50 and 59 years old with acute or convalescent COVID-19.

The V and J genes are TRBV19 and TRBJ1-2; perhaps TRBD1 as D (6 bases). CDR1 and CDR2 from the germline V gene are LNHDA and SQIVND (reference sequence). The CDR3 spans 14 residues. Trimming cost V 3 bases and J 4 bases, with 12 bases left between them. The CDR3 reads CASSIDQGIYGYTF. The DNA for the CDR3 is TGTGCCAGTAGTATTGATCAGGGGATCTATGGCTACACCTTC. The full variable domain, with the rest looked up from reference TRBV19 and TRBJ1-2, is DGGITQSPKYLFRKEGQNVTLSCEQNLNHDAMYWYRQDPGQGLRLIYYSQIVNDFQKGDIAEGYSVSREKKESFPLTVTSAQKNPTAFYLCASSIDQGIYGYTFGSGTRLTVV.

A few counts support this clone. V and J are TRBV30 and TRBJ2-1; a possible D gene is TRBD2 (5 bases). The CDR3 has 13 amino acids. With 4 bases removed from V and 4 bases from J, the gap between germline ends came to 11 bases. Germline values: CDR1 GTSNPN, CDR2 SVGIG (reference sequence). In DNA, the CDR3 is TGTGCCTGGAAGAATCGGGATTACAATGAGCAGTTCTTC. Translated: CAWKNRDYNEQFF.

This clone appeared once. J is TRBJ2-7 and V is TRBV5-1; D is unclear. CDR1 SGHRS and CDR2 YFSETQ come from the germline V gene. The CDR3 length is 15 residues. V lost 4 bases and J lost 0, with 14 bases in between. The CDR3 protein is CASSPPAPSSYEQYF. The DNA of the CDR3 is TGCGCCAGCAGCCCGCCCGCTCCCAGCTCCTACGAGCAGTACTTC.

This chain joins TRBV5-6 and TRBJ1-6; D may be TRBD1 (6 bases). V was cut by 0 bases and J by 3 bases, with 7 bases left in between. This CDR3 has 15 residues. Germline CDR1 is SGHDT and CDR2 is YYEEEE. The CDR3 nucleotides are TGTGCCAGCAGCTTGGAGGGGGTCTATAATTCACCCCTCCACTTT. It specifies CASSLEGVYNSPLHF.

In its sample, this clone was seen many times. The V and J genes are TRBV6-6 and TRBJ1-1; D not certain. V dropped 0 bases and J dropped 5 bases, with 7 bases sitting between them. This CDR3 has 13 residues. Germline V gives CDR1 MNHNY, CDR2 SVGAGI (reference sequence). The CDR3 here is CASSYSRTTEAFF. The CDR3 coding sequence is TGTGCCAGCAGTTACTCGCGAACTACTGAAGCTTTCTTT.

CDR3 sequence reads: CASSQAGLEQETQYF. DNA for the CDR3: TGTGCCAGCAGCCAAGCCGGTTTAGAACAAGAGACCCAGTACTTC. J is TRBJ2-5 and V is TRBV3-1 (or the pseudogene TRBV3-2); D is ambiguous. This CDR3 comprises 15 residues. V was shortened by 1 base and J by 2 bases, with 11 bases between the two germline ends. From germline, CDR1 is LGHDT and CDR2 YNNKEL (reference sequence).

In DNA form, the CDR3 reads TGTGCCTACCAGACAGGCGGTAAACCCCTCCACTTT. It encodes CAYQTGGKPLHF. V usage is TRBV30 and J usage is TRBJ1-6, with a possible D match to TRBD1 (6 bases). Trimming took 7 bases from V and 12 from J, leaving 16 bases between them. From germline, CDR1 is GTSNPN and CDR2 SVGIG (reference sequence). This CDR3 comprises 12 residues.

To note about this clone: Within the sample, other DNA sequences also encode this same CDR3. The chain employs TRBV9 and TRBJ2-2; D is unclear. The length of the CDR3 is 12 residues. The V and J ends lost 5 bases and 1 base respectively, with 3 bases between them. Looked up from germline, CDR1 is SGDLS and CDR2 is YYNGEE. CDR3 in DNA: TGTGCCAGCAGTCTGAACACCGGGGAGCTGTTTTTT. Residues: CASSLNTGELFF.

CDR3 sequence (DNA): TGTGCCTGGAGGGGGGACAGTTACATGAACACTGAAGCTTTCTTT. Its translation: CAWRGDSYMNTEAFF. The chain employs TRBV30 and TRBJ1-1; TRBD1 agrees at 7 bases. The CDR3 length is 15 residues. V lost 3 bases to trimming and J lost 0 bases; unmatched junction nucleotides: 7. Germline V gene sequence: CDR1 GTSNPN, CDR2 SVGIG (reference sequence).

The chain employs TRBV19 and TRBJ1-4; D gene uncertain. This CDR3 is 12 amino acids long. Trimming shortened V by 0 bases and J by 8 bases, and 4 bases separated the two germline ends. Germline-derived CDR1 and CDR2 are LNHDA and SQIVND (reference sequence). CDR3 DNA: TGTGCCAGTAGTATAGAGCGGGAAAAACTGTTTTTT. Translated, it gives CASSIEREKLFF.